The 9 T cell receptor beta chains reported below all come from one sample, sequenced in a study of T cell repertoires in cytomegalovirus infection. What these receptors recognize is not known. TCRdb reprocessed the reads via MiXCR and lists one record per CDR3 protein. The data hold just over 450,000 distinct CDR3 sequences, with approximately 46% observed a single time. Sequenced here: cultured PBMCs, sampled from culture after CMV antigen stimulation. All receptors come from a human donor in good health (CMV status not recorded). Some clones in this sample may be carry-over from other donors' samples.

This clonotype occurred a few times. The chain uses TRBV7-2 and TRBJ2-5; D is unresolved. Per germline, CDR1 SGHTA and CDR2 FQGNSA. Trimming stripped 2 bases from V and 5 bases from J, with 9 bases between. This CDR3 is 13 amino acids long. The CDR3 reads CASSLRARETQYF. CDR3 bases: TGTGCCAGCAGCTTAAGGGCGAGGGAGACCCAGTACTTC.

This sequence joins TRBV7-3 and TRBJ2-2, with 12 positions matching TRBD2. The V gene's germline CDR1 is SGHTA and CDR2 FQGTGA. This CDR3 is 21 amino acids long. The trim removed 5 bases at V and 7 bases at J, leaving 23 bases unmatched. The chain's CDR3 is CASSLPGRRTSGNGLGGELFF. The CDR3 region has the DNA TGTGCCAGCAGCCTACCGGGACGGAGGACTAGCGGGAATGGACTGGGCGGGGAGCTGTTTTTT.

This clonotype was recorded once. The chain carries TRBV27 and TRBJ1-5; 8 positions match TRBD1. Germline-derived CDR1 and CDR2 are MNHEY and SMNVEV (reference sequence). The V and J ends lost 5 bases and 7 bases, in that order; junction bases with no gene match: 7. The CDR3 is 14 amino acids. This CDR3 is CASSRGTGGQPQHF. The CDR3 coding sequence is TGTGCCAGCAGTCGGGGGACAGGCGGACAGCCCCAGCATTTT.

This clonotype was counted only a few times. This chain links TRBV7-8 with TRBJ2-3; D gene unclear. The germline gives CDR1 SGHVS, CDR2 FQNEAQ. This CDR3 is 14 amino acids long. Deletions cut 1 base from V and 6 bases from J, with 11 bases between. The DNA for the CDR3 is TGTGCCAGCAGCTTAGAGGCCCAGACGGATACGCAGTATTTT. Protein sequence: CASSLEAQTDTQYF. The whole variable domain, filled in from reference TRBV7-8 and TRBJ2-3, reads GAGVSQSPRYKVAKRGQDVALRCDPISGHVSLFWYQQALGQGPEFLTYFQNEAQLDKSGLPSDRFFAERPEGSVSTLKIQRTQQEDSAVYLCASSLEAQTDTQYFGPGTRLTVL.

This rearrangement joins TRBV6-5 to TRBJ1-2; D ambiguous. Trimming took 0 bases from V and 7 from J, leaving 18 bases between them. Germline lookup yields CDR1 MNHEY and CDR2 SVGAGI. The CDR3 spans 16 residues. CDR3 bases: TGTGCCAGCAGTTACTCGTTGTTTAGGGCGTGGGGTGGCTACACCTTC. Translation gives CASSYSLFRAWGGYTF.

This clonotype showed up many times. The V call is TRBV7-8, the J call TRBJ1-1, with a weak D call TRBD1 (6 bases). This CDR3 is built from 13 residues. V was shortened by 2 bases and J by 5 bases, with 9 bases between the two germline ends. The germline CDR1 and CDR2 sequences are SGHVS and FQNEAQ. The CDR3 spells CASSLTTGTEAFF. The CDR3 DNA is TGTGCCAGCAGCTTAACTACAGGGACTGAAGCTTTCTTT.

The chain uses TRBV7-9 and TRBJ1-2; D not resolved. CDR1 SEHNR and CDR2 FQNEAQ come from the germline V gene (reference sequence). The CDR3 consists of 13 residues. V lost 3 bases to trimming and J lost 5 bases, with 10 bases between them. The CDR3 here is CASSFETSYGYTF. The CDR3 coding sequence is TGTGCCAGCAGCTTCGAAACATCTTATGGCTACACCTTC.

This clonotype was counted a single time. The V call is TRBV20-1, the J call TRBJ2-7, with D perhaps TRBD2 (6 bases). V was shortened by 3 bases and J by 2 bases, with 11 bases between the two germline ends. CDR1 DFQATT and CDR2 SNEGSKA come from the germline V gene (reference sequence). The CDR3 length is 13 residues. The CDR3 spells CSASGTSTYEQYF. CDR3 DNA: TGCAGTGCTAGCGGGACTTCAACCTACGAGCAGTACTTC.

The V call is TRBV6-2 or TRBV6-3, the J call TRBJ1-1; D possibly corresponds to TRBD1 (5 bases). The CDR3 is 11 amino acids. Trimming removed 8 bases from V and 4 bases from J, with 8 bases in between. Germline CDR1 reads MNHEY; CDR2 reads SVGEGT. CDR3 residues: CASQRGTEAFF. CDR3 nucleotides: TGTGCCAGCCAAAGGGGCACTGAAGCTTTCTTT.